This is a list of T cell receptor beta chains from one sample in a study of shared clonotypes between healthy human individuals. Produced via immunoSEQ multiplex PCR; TCRdb's table is partial and in-frame only. The sample carries about 710,000 clones, 60% to 75% recorded once. Sequencing was done on a sample of memory CD4+ T cells sorted from blood. These receptors were obtained from a woman younger than 45 in good health. The CDR3 runs from the conserved cysteine through the conserved F or W. The D gene is left open where the match is weak. Clone size is not always given. Where it is, it says once, few, many or a class for expanded clones.

j_call	clone_size	v_call	d_call	cdr3_nt	cdr3_aa
TRBJ1-4	NA	TRBV5-1	NA	TGCGCCAGCAGGGCCCCTGGGACATTAAACGAAAAACTGTTTTTT	CASRAPGTLNEKLFF
TRBJ2-3	once	TRBV5-1	TRBD1	TGCGCCAGCAGCAAAGACAGGGCGGATACGCAGTATTTT	CASSKDRADTQYF
TRBJ2-3	NA	TRBV28	TRBD1	TGTGCCAGCAGATTGACAGGGATCACAGATACGCAGTATTTT	CASRLTGITDTQYF
TRBJ2-3	NA	TRBV5-1	NA	TGCGCCAGCAGCCTTGGAGGGGGGCGAGAAGATACGCAGTATTTT	CASSLGGGREDTQYF
TRBJ2-5	NA	TRBV15	NA	TGTGCCACCAGCAGAGGGGGCTCTACAGGTCAAGAGACCCAGTACTTC	CATSRGGSTGQETQYF
TRBJ1-1	NA	TRBV2	NA	TGTGCCAGCAGGGGCGACTTGCCCTCCGCGAACACTGAAGCTTTCTTT	CASRGDLPSANTEAFF
TRBJ2-7	NA	TRBV5-1	TRBD2	TGCGCCAGCAGCTTGGAAGGGAGGGCCGCCTACGAGCAGTACTTC	CASSLEGRAAYEQYF
TRBJ2-7	NA	TRBV4-1	TRBD2	TGCGCCAGCAGCCGGACCCCACCCGGGACTAGCGGGATCGAGCAGTACTTC	CASSRTPPGTSGIEQYF
TRBJ1-6	NA	TRBV30	NA	TGTGCCTGGACCCACCAGGGGACTCGACATAATTCACCCCTCCACTTT	CAWTHQGTRHNSPLHF
TRBJ2-7	NA	TRBV11-2	NA	TGTGCCAGCAGCAGACAGCCAGCTAGGTACGAGCAGTACTTC	CASSRQPARYEQYF
TRBJ2-3	NA	TRBV5-1	NA	TGCGCCAGCAGTAACAAGCAGAACACAGATACGCAGTATTTT	CASSNKQNTDTQYF
TRBJ2-5	NA	TRBV11-3	TRBD1	TGTGCCAGCAGCAGAAGGACAGGAGAAGAGACCCAGTACTTC	CASSRRTGEETQYF
TRBJ2-7	NA	TRBV1	NA	TGCACCAGCAGCCAAGATTCAGAGGACTACTCCTACGAGCAGTACTTC	CTSSQDSEDYSYEQYF
TRBJ2-3	NA	TRBV7-9	NA	TGTGCCAGCAGAAGGGCAGATACGCAGTATTTT	CASRRADTQYF
TRBJ2-7	few	TRBV28	TRBD2	TGTGCCAGCAGTTTAATGGGCGGGAGCTCCTACGAGCAGTACTTC	CASSLMGGSSYEQYF
TRBJ2-5	few	TRBV12-5	TRBD2	TGTGCTAGTGGTTTGCTGACTAGCGGCGTAGAGACCCAGTACTTC	CASGLLTSGVETQYF
TRBJ2-5	NA	TRBV7-9	TRBD2	TGTGCCAGCAGCTTAGGCCGGCTAGCGGTCCAAGAGACCCAGTACTTC	CASSLGRLAVQETQYF
TRBJ1-4	NA	TRBV18	TRBD1	TGTGCCAGCTCACCATATGAACAGGGGGTTGAAAAACTGTTTTTT	CASSPYEQGVEKLFF
TRBJ2-1	few	TRBV7-2	NA	TGTGCCAGCAGCTTCCTTCCGGACAATGAGCAGTTCTTC	CASSFLPDNEQFF
TRBJ2-7	many	TRBV11-2	NA	TGTGCCAGCAGCTTAGAGTACACCTCCTACGAGCAGTACTTC	CASSLEYTSYEQYF
TRBJ2-7	NA	TRBV15	NA	TGTGCCACCAGCAAACGACAGACACACTACGAGCAGTACTTC	CATSKRQTHYEQYF
TRBJ2-7	NA	TRBV28	TRBD1	TGTGCCAGCAGTTCCCCCGGGACAGGGACCTACGAGCAGTACTTC	CASSSPGTGTYEQYF
TRBJ1-2	NA	TRBV5-1	NA	TGCGCCAGCAGCTTGGCCCCAGGGCCGGGTGAAGACACCTTC	CASSLAPGPGEDTF
TRBJ2-1	NA	TRBV28	NA	TGTGCCAGCAGTTTACTAGCTTTCTACAATGAGCAGTTCTTC	CASSLLAFYNEQFF
TRBJ1-1	NA	TRBV19	NA	TGTGCCAGTAGTATAAAGGGAGACACTGAAGCTTTCTTT	CASSIKGDTEAFF
TRBJ2-7	NA	TRBV6-6	TRBD2	TGTGCCAGCAGTACACGAGCGGGAGGAAGCTACGAGCAGTACTTC	CASSTRAGGSYEQYF
TRBJ1-2	NA	TRBV6-1	TRBD1	TGTGCCAGCAGTCGGGACAGGGAAGACTATGGCTACACCTTC	CASSRDREDYGYTF
TRBJ2-1	NA	TRBV27	NA	TGTGCCAGCAAGAAGCGGCCCAATGAGCAGTTCTTC	CASKKRPNEQFF